This TCR beta chain was obtained from a study of identical twins. TCRdb itself ran the 5' RACE reads through MiXCR, one entry per CDR3 protein. The top ten clones hold approximately 3.6% of a sample with 200,000 to 300,000 distinct CDR3 sequences, approximately 7% of them seen once. Trimming took 2 bases from V and 6 from J, leaving 8 bases between them. This CDR3 spans 14 amino acids. In germline, CDR1 is MDHEN, CDR2 SYDVKM. This clonotype was counted at least ten times. The sample also formed part of further work on yellow fever vaccine responses in identical twins.

The specimen was memory (CD45RO+) T cells sorted from blood. The sequence was obtained from a woman aged 18 to 35 in good health. The genes are TRBV28 and TRBJ1-6; D possibly corresponds to TRBD1 (5 bases). DNA of the CDR3: TGTGCCAGCAGTTTACGTAGGGGTAATTCACCCCTCCACTTT. This encodes CASSLRRGNSPLHF.